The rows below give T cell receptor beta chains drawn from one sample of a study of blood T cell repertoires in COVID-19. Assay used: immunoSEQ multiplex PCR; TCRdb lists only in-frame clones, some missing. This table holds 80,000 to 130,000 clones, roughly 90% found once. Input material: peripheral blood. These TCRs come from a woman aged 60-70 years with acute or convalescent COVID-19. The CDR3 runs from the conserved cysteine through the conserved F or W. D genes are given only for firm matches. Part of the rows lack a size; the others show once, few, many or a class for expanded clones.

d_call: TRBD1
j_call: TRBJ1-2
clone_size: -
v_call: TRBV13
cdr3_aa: CASSLMTGGPYGYTF
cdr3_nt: TGTGCCAGCAGCCTCATGACAGGGGGGCCCTATGGCTACACCTTC

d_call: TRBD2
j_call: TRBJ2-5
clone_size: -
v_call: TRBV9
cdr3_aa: CASSATSETQYF
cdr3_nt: TGTGCCAGCAGCGCGACTAGCGAGACCCAGTACTTC

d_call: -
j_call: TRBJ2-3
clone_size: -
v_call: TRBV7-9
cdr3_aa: CASSLLYGSAQYF
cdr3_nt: TGTGCCAGCAGCTTATTGTACGGGAGTGCGCAGTATTTT

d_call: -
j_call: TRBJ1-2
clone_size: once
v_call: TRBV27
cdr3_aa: CASSLGGATNYGYTF
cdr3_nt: TGTGCCAGCAGTTTAGGGGGGGCTACTAACTATGGCTACACCTTC

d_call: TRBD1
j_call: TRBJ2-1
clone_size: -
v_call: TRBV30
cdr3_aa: CAWSRGRRYNEQFF
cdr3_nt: TGTGCCTGGAGTAGGGGGCGCCGCTACAATGAGCAGTTCTTC

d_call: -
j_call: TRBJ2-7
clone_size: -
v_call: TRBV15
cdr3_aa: CATSRDPTYEQYF
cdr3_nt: TGTGCCACCAGCAGAGATCCGACATACGAGCAGTACTTC

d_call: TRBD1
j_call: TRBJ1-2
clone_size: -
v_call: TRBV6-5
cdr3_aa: CASSSPSGQGRRGYTF
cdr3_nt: TGTGCCAGCAGTTCTCCCTCCGGACAGGGGAGACGTGGCTACACCTTC

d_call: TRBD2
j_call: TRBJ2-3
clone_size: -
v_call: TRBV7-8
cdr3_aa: CASNSAASGRTDTQYF
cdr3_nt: TGTGCCAGCAACTCCGCCGCTAGCGGGAGAACAGATACGCAGTATTTT

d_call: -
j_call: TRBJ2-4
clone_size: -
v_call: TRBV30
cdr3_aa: CAFQIAGIAKNIQYF
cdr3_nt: TGTGCCTTCCAGATCGCGGGAATAGCCAAAAACATTCAGTACTTC

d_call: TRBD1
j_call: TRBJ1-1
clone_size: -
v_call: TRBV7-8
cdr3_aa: CASSLNGQGAAFF
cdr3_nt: TGTGCCAGCAGCTTAAATGGACAGGGGGCCGCTTTCTTT

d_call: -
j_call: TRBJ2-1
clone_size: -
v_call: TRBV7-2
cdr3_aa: CASSLDGPWGTNNNEQFF
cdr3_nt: TGTGCCAGCAGCTTAGATGGGCCTTGGGGGACAAATAACAATGAGCAGTTCTTC

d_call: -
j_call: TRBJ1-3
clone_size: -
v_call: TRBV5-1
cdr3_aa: CASSPSLGVDTIYF
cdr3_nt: TGCGCCAGCAGTCCCTCCCTCGGGGTGGACACCATATATTTT

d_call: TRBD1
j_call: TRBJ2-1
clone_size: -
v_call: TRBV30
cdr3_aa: CAWSTGGANNEQFF
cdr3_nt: TGTGCCTGGAGCACAGGGGGCGCCAACAATGAGCAGTTCTTC

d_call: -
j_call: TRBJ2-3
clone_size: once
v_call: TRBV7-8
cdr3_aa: CASSAGLRGGDTQYF
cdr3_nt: TGTGCCAGCAGCGCGGGACTCCGTGGGGGGGATACGCAGTATTTT

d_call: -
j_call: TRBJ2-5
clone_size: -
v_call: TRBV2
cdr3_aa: CASSEQGGRETQYF
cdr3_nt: TGTGCCAGCAGTGAGCAGGGTGGACGAGAGACCCAGTACTTC

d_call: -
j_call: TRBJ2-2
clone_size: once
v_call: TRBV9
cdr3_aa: CASSVGAIANTGELFF
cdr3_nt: TGTGCCAGCAGCGTGGGCGCAATCGCGAACACCGGGGAGCTGTTTTTT

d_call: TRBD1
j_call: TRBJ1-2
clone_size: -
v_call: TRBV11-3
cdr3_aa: CASSFAGQGAKGYTF
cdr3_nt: TGTGCCAGCAGCTTCGCCGGGCAGGGGGCGAAGGGCTACACCTTC

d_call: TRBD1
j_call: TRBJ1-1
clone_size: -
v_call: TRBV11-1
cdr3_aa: CASSLGDRNTEAFF
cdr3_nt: TGTGCCAGCAGCTTGGGGGACAGGAACACTGAAGCTTTCTTT

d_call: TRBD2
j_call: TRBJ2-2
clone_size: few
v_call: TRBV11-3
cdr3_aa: CASSFSGSTTGELFF
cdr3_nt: TGTGCCAGCAGCTTTAGCGGGAGTACCACCGGGGAGCTGTTTTTT

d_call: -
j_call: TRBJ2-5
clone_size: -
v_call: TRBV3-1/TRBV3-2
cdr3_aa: CASSPLGGQETQYF
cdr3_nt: TGTGCCAGCAGCCCTCTAGGCGGGCAAGAGACCCAGTACTTC

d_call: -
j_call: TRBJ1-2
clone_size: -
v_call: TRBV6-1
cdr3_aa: CASSDYRDYGYTF
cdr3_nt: TGTGCCAGCAGTGATTACCGGGACTATGGCTACACCTTC

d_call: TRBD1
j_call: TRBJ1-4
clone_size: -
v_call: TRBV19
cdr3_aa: CASRKGQGPEKLFF
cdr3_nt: TGTGCCAGTCGAAAGGGACAGGGTCCTGAAAAACTGTTTTTT

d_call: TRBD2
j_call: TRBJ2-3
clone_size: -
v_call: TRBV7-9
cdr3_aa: CASSPGGAGVTDTQYF
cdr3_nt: TGTGCCAGCAGCCCTGGTGGGGCGGGAGTAACAGATACGCAGTATTTT

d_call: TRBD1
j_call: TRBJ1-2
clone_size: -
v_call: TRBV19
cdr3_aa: CASSIDGTGNFYGYTF
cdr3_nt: TGTGCCAGTAGTATAGACGGGACAGGAAATTTCTATGGCTACACCTTC

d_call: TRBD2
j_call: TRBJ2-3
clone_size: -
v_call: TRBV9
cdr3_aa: CASSVDGRGTDTQYF
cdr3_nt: TGTGCCAGCAGCGTAGACGGGAGGGGAACAGATACGCAGTATTTT

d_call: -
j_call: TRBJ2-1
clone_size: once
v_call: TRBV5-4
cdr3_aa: CASSLSAMAGYNEQFF
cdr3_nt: TGTGCCAGCAGCTTATCGGCGATGGCGGGGTACAATGAGCAGTTCTTC

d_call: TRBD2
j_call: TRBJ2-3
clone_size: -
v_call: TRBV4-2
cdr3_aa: CASSQDPSGSGDTQYF
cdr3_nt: TGTGCCAGCAGCCAAGATCCTAGCGGGAGTGGAGATACGCAGTATTTT

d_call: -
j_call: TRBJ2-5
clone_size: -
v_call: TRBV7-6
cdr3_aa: CASSLEAGAFETQYF
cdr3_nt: TGTGCCAGCAGCTTAGAGGCGGGGGCGTTTGAGACCCAGTACTTC

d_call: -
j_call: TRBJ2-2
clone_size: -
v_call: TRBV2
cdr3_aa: CASSKTSNTGELFF
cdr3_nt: TGTGCCAGCAGTAAGACTAGTAACACCGGGGAGCTGTTTTTT